These 19 T cell receptor beta chains share one sample of origin, sequenced in a study of persistence of HIV-infected CD4 T cells. Their antigens are not known. This nonspecific control used anti-CD3/anti-CD28 bead stimulation of CD4+ T cells. Sorting selected CD4+ T cells upregulating both CD40 ligand and CD69. The immunoSEQ assay was version 4, run in survey mode. Assay: immunoSEQ multiplex PCR; the TCRdb copy retains only in-frame clones and omits some. The sample has roughly 43,000 clones, approximately 91% seen once. The specimen comprised CD4+ T cells sorted from PBMCs after 18-hour stimulation, sampled from a patient who received antiretroviral therapy. Source of these receptors: an adult man with HIV who was CMV-seropositive.

The chain links TRBV3-1 (or the pseudogene TRBV3-2) to TRBJ1-2; tentatively, D is TRBD1 (5 bases). The CDR3 consists of 15 residues. Germline assignment: CDR1 LGHDT and CDR2 YNNKEL (reference sequence). V was cut by 0 bases and J by 4 bases, with 12 bases left in between. The CDR3 loop reads CASSQEGVQSYGYTF. In DNA, the CDR3 is TGTGCCAGCAGCCAAGAGGGGGTTCAGAGCTATGGCTACACCTTC.

The chain carries TRBV24-1 and TRBJ2-1; the D gene is possibly TRBD2 (5 bases). The CDR3 sequence is 14 residues long. Per the germline V gene, CDR1 is KGHDR and CDR2 is SFDVKD. V lost 2 bases, J lost 3 bases, and 7 bases lay in between. The CDR3 here is CATSDYGVYNEQFF. The CDR3 region has the DNA TGTGCCACCAGTGATTACGGGGTCTACAATGAGCAGTTCTTC.

V usage is TRBV6-5 and J usage is TRBJ2-7; 7 bases line up with TRBD2. V lost 5 bases, J lost 3 bases, and 4 bases stayed unmatched. The CDR3 has 13 amino acids. Germline values: CDR1 MNHEY, CDR2 SVGAGI. CDR3 sequence reads: CASSRDYLYEQYF. The CDR3, as DNA: TGTGCCAGCAGTCGGGACTATCTCTACGAGCAGTACTTC.

This chain links TRBV28 with TRBJ1-2, with 8 bases that match TRBD1. This CDR3 contains 13 residues. Unmatched junction bases numbered 1, after V lost 3 bases and J lost 4 bases. The germline V gene encodes CDR1 MDHEN and CDR2 SYDVKM. CDR3 coding DNA: TGTGCCAGCAGTTTGGACAGGGTCTATGGCTACACCTTC. Its protein product is CASSLDRVYGYTF.

The chain couples TRBV14 to TRBJ1-2; 11 nucleotides match TRBD1. In germline, CDR1 is SGHDN, CDR2 FVKESK. The V gene end was trimmed by 7 bases and the J gene end by 6 bases; junction bases not matched to a gene: 4. There are 13 residues in the CDR3. The CDR3 spells CASIRTGGHGYTF. The CDR3 region has the DNA TGTGCCAGCATCCGGACAGGGGGCCATGGCTACACCTTC. The complete variable domain, with remaining parts taken from reference TRBV14 and TRBJ1-2, reads EAGVTQFPSHSVIEKGQTVTLRCDPISGHDNLYWYRRVMGKEIKFLLHFVKESKQDESGMPNNRFLAERTGGTYSTLKVQPAELEDSGVYFCASIRTGGHGYTFGSGTRLTVV.

The rearrangement links TRBV6-1 to TRBJ2-7, with D possibly being TRBD1 (6 bases). Trimming stripped 1 base from V and 4 bases from J, with 17 bases between. CDR1 and CDR2 (germline): MNHNS, SASEGT. The CDR3 is 16 amino acids. CDR3 in amino acids: CASSEGGGAIRYEQYF. The CDR3 region has the DNA TGTGCCAGCAGTGAAGGTGGGGGCGCAATCCGTTACGAGCAGTACTTC.

In DNA, the CDR3 is TGTGCCAGCAGCGTAGATAGGAACACTGAAGCTTTCTTT. Translation gives CASSVDRNTEAFF. The J gene is TRBJ1-1, the V gene TRBV9; D call uncertain. Trimming removed 0 bases from V and 1 base from J, with 4 bases in between. The CDR3 covers 13 residues. Germline CDR1 SGDLS, CDR2 YYNGEE.

This chain uses TRBV5-1 with TRBJ1-1, with a possible D match to TRBD1 (5 bases). Trimming took off 0 bases at V and 1 base at J, with 13 bases between the two ends. The CDR3 covers 16 residues. CDR1 and CDR2 (germline): SGHRS, YFSETQ. This CDR3 reads CASSLGRGQSNTEAFF. Here the CDR3 DNA reads TGCGCCAGCAGCTTGGGAAGGGGCCAGTCGAACACTGAAGCTTTCTTT. Complete variable domain (other parts from reference TRBV5-1 and TRBJ1-1): KAGVTQTPRYLIKTRGQQVTLSCSPISGHRSVSWYQQTPGQGLQFLFEYFSETQRNKGNFPGRFSGRQFSNSRSEMNVSTLELGDSALYLCASSLGRGQSNTEAFFGQGTRLTVV.

The V call is TRBV6-2 or TRBV6-3, the J call TRBJ1-1; D may be TRBD1 (5 bases). From germline, CDR1 is MNHEY and CDR2 SVGEGT. There are 12 residues in the CDR3. The V gene lost 5 bases and the J gene lost 5 bases, with 9 bases spanning the gap. In nucleotides, the CDR3 is TGTGCCAGCAGTGATCGGGGGACTGAAGCTTTCTTT. Translated: CASSDRGTEAFF.

The J gene is TRBJ2-3, the V gene TRBV7-9; D could derive from TRBD1 or TRBD2 (5 bases each). Germline V gene data show CDR1 as SEHNR and CDR2 as FQNEAQ (reference sequence). The CDR3 is 13 amino acids. V was clipped by 8 bases and J by 5 bases, with 14 bases between them. The CDR3 bases are TGTGCCAGCGTCGAGGGGCTTGGAGATACGCAGTATTTT. Residues: CASVEGLGDTQYF.

V gene TRBV10-1 combines with J gene TRBJ2-7; either TRBD1 or TRBD2 may fit D (7 bases each). The CDR3 contains 15 residues. Germline-derived CDR1 and CDR2 are WNHNN and SYGVQD (reference sequence). Trimming left V 3 bases short and J 3 bases short, with 15 bases between. The CDR3 region has the DNA TGCGCCAGCAGTGACGGGCAGGGGGGGATCTACGAGCAGTACTTC. It translates to CASSDGQGGIYEQYF.

The chain links TRBV27 to TRBJ2-7, with D perhaps being TRBD1 or TRBD2 (5 bases each). The V and J ends lost 1 base and 3 bases respectively, with 10 bases between them. In germline, CDR1 is MNHEY, CDR2 SMNVEV (reference sequence). The CDR3 is 14 amino acids. For the CDR3, the DNA is TGTGCCAGCAGTTTATTGGGGACGAGCTACGAGCAGTACTTC. Its protein product is CASSLLGTSYEQYF.

This sequence joins TRBV18 and TRBJ2-1; 9 bases agree with TRBD2. From germline, CDR1 is KGHSH and CDR2 LQKENI. The CDR3 runs 15 residues. With V trimmed by 6 bases and J by 6 bases, 9 bases remained unmatched. In DNA form, the CDR3 reads TGTGCCAGCTCTTCTCTCGCGGGGGGGTCCAATGAGCAGTTCTTC. This codes for CASSSLAGGSNEQFF.

This clone was seen only once. The CDR3 bases are TGTGCCAGCAGCGTGGGAGGGGGCTCTGGCTACACCTTC. Translating it yields CASSVGGGSGYTF. The rearrangement links TRBV9 to TRBJ1-2, with TRBD1 matching 7 bases. Germline-derived CDR1 and CDR2 are SGDLS and YYNGEE. J was trimmed by 7 bases and V by 2 bases; bases with no gene match: 5. The CDR3 has 13 residues.

V gene TRBV27 combines with J gene TRBJ2-7; D unclear. CDR1 is MNHEY and CDR2 is SMNVEV in the germline V gene (reference sequence). Trimming removed 2 bases at V and 0 bases at J, with 11 bases between. This CDR3 has 15 residues. CDR3 loop: CASSLRAISSYEQYF. The CDR3 DNA is TGTGCCAGCAGTTTAAGGGCTATTAGCTCCTACGAGCAGTACTTC.

The chain joins TRBV2 to TRBJ1-2; TRBD1 might be the D (6 bases). This CDR3 spans 14 amino acids. Trimming took 7 bases from V and 4 from J, leaving 16 bases between them. Germline V gene sequence: CDR1 SNHLY, CDR2 FYNNEI. The CDR3 reads CASNIRGGSYGYTF. The CDR3 region has the DNA TGTGCCAGCAACATTCGGGGGGGCAGCTATGGCTACACCTTC.

V usage is TRBV9 and J usage is TRBJ2-3; 12 nucleotides line up with TRBD2. The CDR3 is 16 amino acids. Germline CDR1 reads SGDLS; CDR2 reads YYNGEE. Trimming removed 0 bases from V and 5 bases from J; junction bases left unmatched: 4. This CDR3 is CASSVVLAGGGDTQYF. CDR3 nucleotides: TGTGCCAGCAGCGTAGTACTAGCGGGGGGTGGAGATACGCAGTATTTT.

The rearrangement links TRBV18 to TRBJ1-5; TRBD1 might be the D (6 bases). Looked up from germline, CDR1 is KGHSH and CDR2 is LQKENI. V lost 4 bases to trimming and J lost 2 bases, with 9 bases between them. This CDR3 has 14 residues. In DNA, the CDR3 is TGTGCCAGCTCACGGGGGGCGGGCAATCAGCCCCAGCATTTT. Amino acid sequence: CASSRGAGNQPQHF.

The chain combines TRBV9 with TRBJ1-6; D is unclear. Trimming stripped 3 bases from V and 4 bases from J, with 5 bases between. Looked up from germline, CDR1 is SGDLS and CDR2 is YYNGEE. The CDR3 consists of 13 residues. CDR3 loop: CASSAEYNSPLHF. In DNA form, the CDR3 reads TGTGCCAGCAGCGCTGAGTATAATTCACCCCTCCACTTT. The full variable domain, its missing parts supplied by reference TRBV9 and TRBJ1-6, is DSGVTQTPKHLITATGQRVTLRCSPRSGDLSVYWYQQSLDQGLQFLIQYYNGEERAKGNILERFSAQQFPDLHSELNLSSLELGDSALYFCASSAEYNSPLHFGNGTRLTVT.